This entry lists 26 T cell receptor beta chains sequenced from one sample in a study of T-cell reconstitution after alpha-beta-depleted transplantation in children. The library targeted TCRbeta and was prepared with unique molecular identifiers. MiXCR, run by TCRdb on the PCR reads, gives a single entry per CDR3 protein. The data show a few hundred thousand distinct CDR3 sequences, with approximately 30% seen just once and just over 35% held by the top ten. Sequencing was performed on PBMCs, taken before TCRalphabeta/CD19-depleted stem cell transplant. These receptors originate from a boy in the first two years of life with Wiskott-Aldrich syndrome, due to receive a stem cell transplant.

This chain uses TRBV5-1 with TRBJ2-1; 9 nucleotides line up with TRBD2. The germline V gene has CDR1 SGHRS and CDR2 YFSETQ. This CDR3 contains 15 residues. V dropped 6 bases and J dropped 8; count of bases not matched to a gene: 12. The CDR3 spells CASTKGLAGLDEQFF. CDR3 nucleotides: TGCGCCAGCACCAAGGGGCTAGCGGGACTCGATGAGCAGTTCTTC.

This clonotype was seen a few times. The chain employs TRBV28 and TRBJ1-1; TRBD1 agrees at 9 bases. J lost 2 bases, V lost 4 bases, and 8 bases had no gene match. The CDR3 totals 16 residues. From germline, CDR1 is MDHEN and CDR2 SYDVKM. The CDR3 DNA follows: TGTGCCAGCAGTTGGGACAGGGAGGCCCTCAACACTGAAGCTTTCTTT. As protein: CASSWDREALNTEAFF.

CDR3 DNA sequence: TGCAGTGCTCCTATAGCGGGACCCATATACGAGCAGTACTTC. Amino acid sequence: CSAPIAGPIYEQYF. The chain uses TRBV20-1 and TRBJ2-7; 8 nucleotides align to TRBD2. The junction had 10 bases not matched to a gene; V was cut back by 5 bases and J by 4 bases. Germline CDR1 reads DFQATT; CDR2 reads SNEGSKA (reference sequence). The CDR3 is 14 amino acids.

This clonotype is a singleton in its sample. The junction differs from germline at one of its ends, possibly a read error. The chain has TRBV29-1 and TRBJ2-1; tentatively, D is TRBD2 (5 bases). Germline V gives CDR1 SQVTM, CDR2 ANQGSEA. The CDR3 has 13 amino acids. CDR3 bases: TGCAGCGTTAAATCACAGACTAACAATGTGCAGTTCTTC. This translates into CSVKSQTNNVQFF.

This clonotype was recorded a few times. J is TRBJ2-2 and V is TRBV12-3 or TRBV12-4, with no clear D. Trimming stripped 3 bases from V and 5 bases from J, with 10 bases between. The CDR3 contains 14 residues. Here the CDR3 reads CASSFGPETGELFF. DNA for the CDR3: TGTGCCAGCAGTTTTGGACCCGAAACCGGGGAGCTGTTTTTT.

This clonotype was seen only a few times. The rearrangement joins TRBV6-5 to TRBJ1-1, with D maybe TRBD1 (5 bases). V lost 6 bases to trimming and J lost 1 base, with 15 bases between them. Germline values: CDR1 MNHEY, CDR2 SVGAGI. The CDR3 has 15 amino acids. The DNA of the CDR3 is TGTGCCAGCAGCTACCTGGGACGGGCGAACACTGAAGCTTTCTTT. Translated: CASSYLGRANTEAFF.

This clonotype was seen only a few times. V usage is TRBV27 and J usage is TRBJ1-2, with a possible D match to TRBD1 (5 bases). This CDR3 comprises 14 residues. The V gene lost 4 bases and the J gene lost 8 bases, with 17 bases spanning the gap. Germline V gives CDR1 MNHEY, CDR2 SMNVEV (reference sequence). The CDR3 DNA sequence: TGTGCCAGCAGTTCTCAGGGAGGACGGGTCGGCTACACCTTC. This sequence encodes CASSSQGGRVGYTF.

The CDR3 sequence is CSATGLGHPGEQFF. The CDR3 nucleotides are TGCAGTGCTACAGGACTAGGCCACCCGGGCGAGCAGTTCTTC. The chain links TRBV20-1 to TRBJ2-1; TRBD2 agrees at 7 bases. With 4 bases clipped from V and 10 bases from J, the junction kept 13 bases outside the gene matches. There are 14 residues in the CDR3. Germline assignment: CDR1 DFQATT and CDR2 SNEGSKA (reference sequence).

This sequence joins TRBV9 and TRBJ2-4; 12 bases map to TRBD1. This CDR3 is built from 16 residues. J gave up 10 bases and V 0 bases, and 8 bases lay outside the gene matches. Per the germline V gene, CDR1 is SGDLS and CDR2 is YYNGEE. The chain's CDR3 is CASSVATGQGAVIQYF. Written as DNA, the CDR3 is TGTGCCAGCAGCGTAGCTACGGGACAGGGGGCAGTGATTCAGTACTTC.

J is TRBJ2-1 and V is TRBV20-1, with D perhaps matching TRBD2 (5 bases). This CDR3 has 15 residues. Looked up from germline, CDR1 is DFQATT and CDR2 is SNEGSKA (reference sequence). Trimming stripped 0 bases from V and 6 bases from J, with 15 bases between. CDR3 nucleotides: TGCAGTGCTAGAGATCTAGATCGCGCGGGCAATGAGCAGTTCTTC. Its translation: CSARDLDRAGNEQFF.

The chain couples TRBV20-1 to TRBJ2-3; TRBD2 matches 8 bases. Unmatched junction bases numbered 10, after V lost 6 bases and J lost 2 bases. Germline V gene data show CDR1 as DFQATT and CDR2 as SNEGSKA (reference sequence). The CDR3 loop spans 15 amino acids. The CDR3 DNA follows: TGCAGTGCCCTGAATAGCGGGACCTCCACAGATACGCAGTATTTT. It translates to CSALNSGTSTDTQYF.

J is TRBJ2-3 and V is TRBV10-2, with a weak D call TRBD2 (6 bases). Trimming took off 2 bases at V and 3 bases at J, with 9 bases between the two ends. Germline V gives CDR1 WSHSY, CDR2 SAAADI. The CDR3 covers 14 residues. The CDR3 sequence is CASSELARTDTQYF. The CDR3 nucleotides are TGCGCCAGCAGTGAGCTAGCGCGGACAGATACGCAGTATTTT.

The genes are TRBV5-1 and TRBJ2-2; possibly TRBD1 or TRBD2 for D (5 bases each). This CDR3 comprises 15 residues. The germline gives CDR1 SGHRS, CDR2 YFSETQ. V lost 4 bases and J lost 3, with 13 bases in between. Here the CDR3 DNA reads TGCGCCAGCAGCCACCGGGGCCCCGACACCGGGGAGCTGTTTTTT. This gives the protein CASSHRGPDTGELFF.

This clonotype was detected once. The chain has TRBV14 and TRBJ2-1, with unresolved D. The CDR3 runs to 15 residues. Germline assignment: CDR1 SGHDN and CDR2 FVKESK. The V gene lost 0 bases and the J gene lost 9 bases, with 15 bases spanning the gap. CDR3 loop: CASSQDDYEFPEQFF. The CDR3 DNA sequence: TGTGCCAGCAGCCAAGATGATTATGAGTTTCCTGAGCAGTTCTTC.

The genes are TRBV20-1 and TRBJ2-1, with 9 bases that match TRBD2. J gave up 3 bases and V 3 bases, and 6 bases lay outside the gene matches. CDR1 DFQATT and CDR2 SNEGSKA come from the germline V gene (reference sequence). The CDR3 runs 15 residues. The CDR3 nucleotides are TGCAGTGCTAGGGGGTGGCGGGAGGGCTACAATGAGCAGTTCTTC. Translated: CSARGWREGYNEQFF.

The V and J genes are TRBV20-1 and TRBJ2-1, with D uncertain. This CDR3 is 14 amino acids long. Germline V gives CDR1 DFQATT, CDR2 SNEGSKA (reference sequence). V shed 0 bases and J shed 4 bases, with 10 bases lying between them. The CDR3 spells CSARDTLLYNEQFF. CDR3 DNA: TGCAGTGCTAGAGATACCCTACTATACAATGAGCAGTTCTTC.

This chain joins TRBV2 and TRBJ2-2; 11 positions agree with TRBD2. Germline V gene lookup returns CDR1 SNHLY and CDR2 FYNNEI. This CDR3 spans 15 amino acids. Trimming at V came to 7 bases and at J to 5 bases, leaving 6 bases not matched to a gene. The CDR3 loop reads CASTPGTSGTGELFF. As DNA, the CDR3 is TGTGCCAGCACCCCCGGGACTAGCGGAACCGGGGAGCTGTTTTTT.

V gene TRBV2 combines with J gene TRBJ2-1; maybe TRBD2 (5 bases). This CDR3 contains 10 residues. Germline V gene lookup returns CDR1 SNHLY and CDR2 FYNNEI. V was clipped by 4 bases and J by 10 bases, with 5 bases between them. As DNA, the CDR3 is TGTGCCAGCAGTGGGAGGGAGCAGTTCTTC. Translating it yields CASSGREQFF.

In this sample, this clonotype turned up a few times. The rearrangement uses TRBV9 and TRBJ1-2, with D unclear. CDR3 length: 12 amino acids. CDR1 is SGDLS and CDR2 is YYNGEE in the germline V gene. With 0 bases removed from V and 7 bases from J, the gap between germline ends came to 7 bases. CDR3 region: CASSVGRSGYTF. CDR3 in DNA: TGTGCCAGCAGCGTAGGGAGGTCTGGCTACACCTTC.

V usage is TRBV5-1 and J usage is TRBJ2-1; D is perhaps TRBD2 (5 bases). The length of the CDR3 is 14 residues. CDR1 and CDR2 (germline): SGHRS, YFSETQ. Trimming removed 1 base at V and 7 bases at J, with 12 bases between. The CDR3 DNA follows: TGCGCCAGCAGCTTGACACTAGTAGGAAATGAGCAGTTCTTC. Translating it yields CASSLTLVGNEQFF. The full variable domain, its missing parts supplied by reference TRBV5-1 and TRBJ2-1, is KAGVTQTPRYLIKTRGQQVTLSCSPISGHRSVSWYQQTPGQGLQFLFEYFSETQRNKGNFPGRFSGRQFSNSRSEMNVSTLELGDSALYLCASSLTLVGNEQFFGPGTRLTVL.

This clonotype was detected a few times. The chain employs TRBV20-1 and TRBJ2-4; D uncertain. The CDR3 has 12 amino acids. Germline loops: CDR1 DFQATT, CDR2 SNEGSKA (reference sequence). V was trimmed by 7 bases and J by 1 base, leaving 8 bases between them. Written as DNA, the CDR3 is TGCAGTGGCCTTATGGCCAAAAACATTCAGTACTTC. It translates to CSGLMAKNIQYF.

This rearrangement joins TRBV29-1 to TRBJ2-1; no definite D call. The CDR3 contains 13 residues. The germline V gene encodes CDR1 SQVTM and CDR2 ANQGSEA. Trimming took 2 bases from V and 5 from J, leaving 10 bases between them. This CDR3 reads CSVEHGTHNEQFF. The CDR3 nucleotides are TGCAGCGTTGAACATGGTACCCACAATGAGCAGTTCTTC.

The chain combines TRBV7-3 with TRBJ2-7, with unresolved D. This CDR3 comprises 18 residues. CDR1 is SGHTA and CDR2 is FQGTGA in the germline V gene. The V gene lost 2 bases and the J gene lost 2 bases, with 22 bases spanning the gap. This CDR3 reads CASSLFGGVIAGPYEQYF. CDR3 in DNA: TGTGCCAGCAGCTTATTTGGTGGTGTAATAGCAGGACCCTACGAGCAGTACTTC.

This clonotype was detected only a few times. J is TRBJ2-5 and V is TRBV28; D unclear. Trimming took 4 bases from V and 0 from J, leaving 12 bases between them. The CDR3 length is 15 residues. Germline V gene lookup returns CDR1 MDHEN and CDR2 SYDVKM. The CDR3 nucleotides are TGTGCCAGCAGTTCCGGACCGACGTACCAAGAGACCCAGTACTTC. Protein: CASSSGPTYQETQYF.

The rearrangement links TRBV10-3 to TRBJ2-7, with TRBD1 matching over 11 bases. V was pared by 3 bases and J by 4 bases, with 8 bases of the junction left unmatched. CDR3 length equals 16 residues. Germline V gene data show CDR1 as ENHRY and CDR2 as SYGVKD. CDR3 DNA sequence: TGTGCCATCAGTGATGGTGCCGGGACAGGGGGTTACGAGCAGTACTTC. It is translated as CAISDGAGTGGYEQYF.

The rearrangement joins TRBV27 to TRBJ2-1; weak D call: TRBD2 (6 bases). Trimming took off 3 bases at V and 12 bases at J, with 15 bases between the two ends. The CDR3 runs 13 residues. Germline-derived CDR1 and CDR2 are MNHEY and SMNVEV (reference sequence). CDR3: CASSLVGGLRQFF. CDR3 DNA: TGTGCCAGCAGTTTGGTGGGGGGTCTGCGGCAGTTCTTC.